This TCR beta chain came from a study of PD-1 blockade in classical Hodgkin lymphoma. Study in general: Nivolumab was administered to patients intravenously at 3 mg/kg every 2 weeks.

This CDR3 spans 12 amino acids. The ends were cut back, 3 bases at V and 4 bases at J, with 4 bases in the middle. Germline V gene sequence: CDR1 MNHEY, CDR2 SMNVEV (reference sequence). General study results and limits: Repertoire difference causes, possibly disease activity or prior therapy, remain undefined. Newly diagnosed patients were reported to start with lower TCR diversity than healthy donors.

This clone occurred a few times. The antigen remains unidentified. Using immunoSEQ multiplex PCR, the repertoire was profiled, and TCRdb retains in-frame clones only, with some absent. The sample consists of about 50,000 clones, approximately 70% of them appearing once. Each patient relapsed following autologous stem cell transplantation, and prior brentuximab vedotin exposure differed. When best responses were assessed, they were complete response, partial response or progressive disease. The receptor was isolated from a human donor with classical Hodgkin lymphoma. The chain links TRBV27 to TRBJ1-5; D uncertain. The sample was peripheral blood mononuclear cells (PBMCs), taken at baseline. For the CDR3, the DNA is TGTGCCAGCAGTTTCCCTAATCAGCCCCAGCATTTT. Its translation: CASSFPNQPQHF.